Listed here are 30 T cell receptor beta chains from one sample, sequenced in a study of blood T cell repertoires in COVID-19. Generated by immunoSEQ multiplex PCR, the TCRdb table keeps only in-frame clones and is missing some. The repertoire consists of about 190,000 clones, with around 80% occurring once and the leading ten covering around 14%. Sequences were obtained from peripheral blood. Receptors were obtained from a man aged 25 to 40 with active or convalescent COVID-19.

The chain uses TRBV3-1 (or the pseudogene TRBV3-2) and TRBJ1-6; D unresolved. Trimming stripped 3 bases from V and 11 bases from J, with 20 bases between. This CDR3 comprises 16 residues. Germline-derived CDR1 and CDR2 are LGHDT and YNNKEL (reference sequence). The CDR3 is CASSQAGMTGRTPLHF. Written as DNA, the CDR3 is TGTGCCAGCAGCCAGGCAGGTATGACGGGGAGGACACCCCTCCACTTT.

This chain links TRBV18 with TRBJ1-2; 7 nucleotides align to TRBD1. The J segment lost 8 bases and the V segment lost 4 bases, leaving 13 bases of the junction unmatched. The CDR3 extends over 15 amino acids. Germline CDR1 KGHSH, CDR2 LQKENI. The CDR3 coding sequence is TGTGCCAGCTCACTCCTGGGTGAGGGGGCGCAGGGCTACACCTTC. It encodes CASSLLGEGAQGYTF.

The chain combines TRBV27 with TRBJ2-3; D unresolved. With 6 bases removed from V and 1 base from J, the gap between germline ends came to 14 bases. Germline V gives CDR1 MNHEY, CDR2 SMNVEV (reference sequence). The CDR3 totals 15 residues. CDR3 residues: CASRDRSLGTDTQYF. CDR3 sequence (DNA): TGTGCCAGCAGGGATCGTTCCCTAGGCACAGATACGCAGTATTTT.

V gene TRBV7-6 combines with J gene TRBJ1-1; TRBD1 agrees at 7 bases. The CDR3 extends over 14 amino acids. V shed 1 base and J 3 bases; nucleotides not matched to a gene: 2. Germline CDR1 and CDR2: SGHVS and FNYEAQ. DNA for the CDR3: TGTGCCAGCAGCTTAGGGACAGGTTACACTGAAGCTTTCTTT. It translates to CASSLGTGYTEAFF.

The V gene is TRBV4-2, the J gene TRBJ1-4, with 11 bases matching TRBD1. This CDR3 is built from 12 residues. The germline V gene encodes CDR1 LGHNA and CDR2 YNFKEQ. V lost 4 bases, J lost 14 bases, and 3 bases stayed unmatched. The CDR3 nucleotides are TGTGCCAGCAGCCGGACAGGGGGCGATCTGTTTTTT. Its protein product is CASSRTGGDLFF.

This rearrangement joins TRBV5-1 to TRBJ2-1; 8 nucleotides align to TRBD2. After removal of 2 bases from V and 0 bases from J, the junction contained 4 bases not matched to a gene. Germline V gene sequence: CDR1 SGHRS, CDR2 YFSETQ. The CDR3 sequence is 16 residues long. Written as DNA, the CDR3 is TGCGCCAGCAGCTTACTAGCGGAGAGCTCCTACAATGAGCAGTTCTTC. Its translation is CASSLLAESSYNEQFF.

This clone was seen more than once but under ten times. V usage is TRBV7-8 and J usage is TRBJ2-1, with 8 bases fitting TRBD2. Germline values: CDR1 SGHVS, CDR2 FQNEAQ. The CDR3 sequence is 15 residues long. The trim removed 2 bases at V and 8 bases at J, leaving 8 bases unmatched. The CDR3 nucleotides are TGTGCCAGCAGCTTATCCGTAGCGGGAAGGGATGAGCAGTTCTTC. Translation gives CASSLSVAGRDEQFF.

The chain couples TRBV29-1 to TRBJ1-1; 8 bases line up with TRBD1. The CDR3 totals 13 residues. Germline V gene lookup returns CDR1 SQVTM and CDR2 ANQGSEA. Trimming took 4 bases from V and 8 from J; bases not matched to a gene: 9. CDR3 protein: CSVVGQGMTEAFF. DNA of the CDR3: TGCAGCGTTGTCGGACAGGGCATGACAGAAGCTTTCTTT.

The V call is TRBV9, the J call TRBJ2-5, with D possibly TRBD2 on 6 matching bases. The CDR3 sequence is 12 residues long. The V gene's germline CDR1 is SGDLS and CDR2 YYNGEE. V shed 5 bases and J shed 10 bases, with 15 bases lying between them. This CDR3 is CASSSGAGLQYF. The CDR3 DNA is TGTGCCAGCAGTTCCGGGGCGGGACTCCAGTACTTC. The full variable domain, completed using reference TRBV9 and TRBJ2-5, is DSGVTQTPKHLITATGQRVTLRCSPRSGDLSVYWYQQSLDQGLQFLIQYYNGEERAKGNILERFSAQQFPDLHSELNLSSLELGDSALYFCASSSGAGLQYFGPGTRLLVL.

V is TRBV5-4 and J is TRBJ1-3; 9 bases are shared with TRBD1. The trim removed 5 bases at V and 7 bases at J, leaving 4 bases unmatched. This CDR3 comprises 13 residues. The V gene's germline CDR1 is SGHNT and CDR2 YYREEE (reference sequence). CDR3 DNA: TGTGCCAGCAGTTGGGACAGGGAGAACACCATATATTTT. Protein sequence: CASSWDRENTIYF.

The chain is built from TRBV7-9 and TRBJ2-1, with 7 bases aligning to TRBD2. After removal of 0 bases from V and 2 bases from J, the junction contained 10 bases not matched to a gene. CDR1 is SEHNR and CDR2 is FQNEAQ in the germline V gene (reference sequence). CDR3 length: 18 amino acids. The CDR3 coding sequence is TGTGCCAGCAGCTTAGCGCTTTTTGTCGCGGGGGCCTACAATGAGCAGTTCTTC. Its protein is CASSLALFVAGAYNEQFF.

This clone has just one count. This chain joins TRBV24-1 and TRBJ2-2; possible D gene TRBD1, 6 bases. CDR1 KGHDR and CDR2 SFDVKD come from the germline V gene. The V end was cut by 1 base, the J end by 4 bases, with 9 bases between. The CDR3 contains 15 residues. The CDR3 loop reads CATSDLGQLTGELFF. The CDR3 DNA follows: TGTGCCACCAGTGATTTAGGACAGCTCACCGGGGAGCTGTTTTTT.

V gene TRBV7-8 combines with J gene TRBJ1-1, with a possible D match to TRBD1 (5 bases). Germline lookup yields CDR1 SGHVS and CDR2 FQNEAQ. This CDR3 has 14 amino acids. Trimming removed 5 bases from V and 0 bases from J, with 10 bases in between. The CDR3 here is CASSRSGVNTEAFF. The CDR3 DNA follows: TGTGCCAGCAGCCGTTCGGGGGTGAACACTGAAGCTTTCTTT.

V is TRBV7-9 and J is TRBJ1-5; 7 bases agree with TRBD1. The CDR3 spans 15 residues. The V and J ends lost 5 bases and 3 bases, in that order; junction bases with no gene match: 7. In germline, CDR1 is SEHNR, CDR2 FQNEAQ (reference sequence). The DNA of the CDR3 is TGTGCCAGCAGCACTGGGACAGATTTCAATCAGCCCCAGCATTTT. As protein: CASSTGTDFNQPQHF.

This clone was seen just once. As DNA, the CDR3 is TGTGCCAGCAGCTCGGGACAGGGCTCCTACAATGAGCAGTTCTTC. Translating gives CASSSGQGSYNEQFF. This chain uses TRBV7-8 with TRBJ2-1; 9 positions agree with TRBD1. Germline-derived CDR1 and CDR2 are SGHVS and FQNEAQ. The junction had 1 base not matched to a gene; V was cut back by 4 bases and J by 0 bases. The CDR3 contains 15 residues.

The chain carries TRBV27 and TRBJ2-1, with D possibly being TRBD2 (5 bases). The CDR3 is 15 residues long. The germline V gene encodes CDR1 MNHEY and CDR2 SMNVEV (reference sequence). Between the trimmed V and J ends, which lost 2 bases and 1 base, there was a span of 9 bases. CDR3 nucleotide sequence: TGTGCCAGCAGTTTAACAAGCGGATCCTACAATGAGCAGTTCTTC. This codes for CASSLTSGSYNEQFF.

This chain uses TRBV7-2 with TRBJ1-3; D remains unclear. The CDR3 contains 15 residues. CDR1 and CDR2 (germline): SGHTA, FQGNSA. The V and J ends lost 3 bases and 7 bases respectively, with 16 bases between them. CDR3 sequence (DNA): TGTGCCAGCAGCTTGGCCGCGGGTTTAGCGAACACCATATATTTT. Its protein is CASSLAAGLANTIYF.

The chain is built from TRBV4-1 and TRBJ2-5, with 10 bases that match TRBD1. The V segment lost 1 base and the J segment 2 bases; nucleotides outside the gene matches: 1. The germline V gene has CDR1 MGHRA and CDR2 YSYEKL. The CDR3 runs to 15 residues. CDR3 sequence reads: CASSQVGQGQETQYF. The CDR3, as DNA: TGCGCCAGCAGCCAAGTGGGACAGGGGCAAGAGACCCAGTACTTC.

The CDR3 bases are TGCGCCAGCAGCTTGGAAACTAGCGGGAGACTTCGTGAGCAGTTCTTC. Its protein product is CASSLETSGRLREQFF. The J gene is TRBJ2-1, the V gene TRBV5-1; 11 positions agree with TRBD2. This CDR3 comprises 16 residues. The germline V gene encodes CDR1 SGHRS and CDR2 YFSETQ. V shed 0 bases, J shed 9 bases, and the junction held 8 bases outside the gene matches.

CDR3: CSAYRNTEAFF. The CDR3 nucleotides are TGCAGTGCTTACAGGAACACTGAAGCTTTCTTT. V is TRBV20-1 and J is TRBJ1-1; unclear D gene. The ends were cut back, 5 bases at V and 1 base at J, with 5 bases in the middle. There are 11 residues in the CDR3. Germline CDR1 DFQATT, CDR2 SNEGSKA (reference sequence).

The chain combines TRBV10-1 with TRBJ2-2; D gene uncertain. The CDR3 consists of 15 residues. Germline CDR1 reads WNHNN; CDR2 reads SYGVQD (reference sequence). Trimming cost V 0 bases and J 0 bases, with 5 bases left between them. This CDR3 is CASSESQANTGELFF. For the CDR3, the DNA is TGCGCCAGCAGTGAGTCGCAGGCGAACACCGGGGAGCTGTTTTTT.

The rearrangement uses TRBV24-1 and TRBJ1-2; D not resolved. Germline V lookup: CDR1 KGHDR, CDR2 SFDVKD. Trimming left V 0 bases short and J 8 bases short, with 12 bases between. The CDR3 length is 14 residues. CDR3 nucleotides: TGTGCCACCAGTGATTTGGCCGGGAGAGGAGGCTACACCTTC. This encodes CATSDLAGRGGYTF.

CDR3 DNA sequence: TGTGCCAGCAGCCAACTACAGTTGCAAGGAGAGACCCAGTACTTC. Amino acids: CASSQLQLQGETQYF. The chain joins TRBV3-1 (or the pseudogene TRBV3-2) to TRBJ2-5; D unclear. Germline V gene data show CDR1 as LGHDT and CDR2 as YNNKEL (reference sequence). Trimming removed 2 bases from V and 4 bases from J, with 14 bases in between. The CDR3 spans 15 residues.

CDR3 coding DNA: TGTGCCTGGAGCGCCGGGACTAGCGACCGCACAGATACGCAGTATTTT. This gives the protein CAWSAGTSDRTDTQYF. The V call is TRBV30, the J call TRBJ2-3; 10 positions agree with TRBD2. Germline CDR1 and CDR2: GTSNPN and SVGIG (reference sequence). The length of the CDR3 is 16 residues. V lost 3 bases to trimming and J lost 1 base; unmatched junction nucleotides: 7.

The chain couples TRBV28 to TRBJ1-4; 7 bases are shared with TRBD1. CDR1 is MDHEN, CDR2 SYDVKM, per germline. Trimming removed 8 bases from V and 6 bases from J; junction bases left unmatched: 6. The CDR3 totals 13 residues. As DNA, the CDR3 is TGTGCCAGCTGCCGGGACAGATATGAAAAACTGTTTTTT. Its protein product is CASCRDRYEKLFF.

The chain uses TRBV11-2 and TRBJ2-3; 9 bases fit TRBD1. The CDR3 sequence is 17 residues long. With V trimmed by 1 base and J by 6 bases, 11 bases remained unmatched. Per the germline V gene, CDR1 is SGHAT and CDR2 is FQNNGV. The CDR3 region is CASSLVGGWTGADTQYF. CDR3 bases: TGTGCCAGCAGCTTAGTCGGGGGGTGGACAGGGGCGGATACGCAGTATTTT.

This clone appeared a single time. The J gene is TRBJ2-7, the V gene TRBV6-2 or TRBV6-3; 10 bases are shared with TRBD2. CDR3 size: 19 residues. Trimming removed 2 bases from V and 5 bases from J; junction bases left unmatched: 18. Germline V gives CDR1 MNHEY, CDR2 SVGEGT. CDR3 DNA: TGTGCCAGCAGTTACCCAACTCGGACTAGCGGCGACTTCGCCGACGAGCAGTACTTC. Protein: CASSYPTRTSGDFADEQYF.

CDR3 sequence (DNA): TGTGCCAGCTCACCACCGGGACAGGCGTCTGGAAACACCATATATTTT. As protein: CASSPPGQASGNTIYF. This chain uses TRBV18 with TRBJ1-3; 8 bases agree with TRBD1. J gave up 1 base and V 0 bases, and 2 bases lay outside the gene matches. The CDR3 has 16 amino acids. The germline CDR1 and CDR2 sequences are KGHSH and LQKENI.

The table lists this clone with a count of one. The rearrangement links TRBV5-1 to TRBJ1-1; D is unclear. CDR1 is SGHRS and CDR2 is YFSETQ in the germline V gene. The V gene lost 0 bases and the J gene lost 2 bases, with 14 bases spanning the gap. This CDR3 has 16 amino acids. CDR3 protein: CASSLANGQFNTEAFF. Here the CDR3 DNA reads TGCGCCAGCAGCTTGGCGAATGGGCAGTTTAACACTGAAGCTTTCTTT.

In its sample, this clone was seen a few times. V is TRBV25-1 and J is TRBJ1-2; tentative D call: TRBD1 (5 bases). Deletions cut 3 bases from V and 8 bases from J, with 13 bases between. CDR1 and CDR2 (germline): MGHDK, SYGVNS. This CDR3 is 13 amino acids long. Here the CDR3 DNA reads TGTGCCAGCAGTGAGCACGGGGCGGGGGGCTACACCTTC. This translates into CASSEHGAGGYTF.